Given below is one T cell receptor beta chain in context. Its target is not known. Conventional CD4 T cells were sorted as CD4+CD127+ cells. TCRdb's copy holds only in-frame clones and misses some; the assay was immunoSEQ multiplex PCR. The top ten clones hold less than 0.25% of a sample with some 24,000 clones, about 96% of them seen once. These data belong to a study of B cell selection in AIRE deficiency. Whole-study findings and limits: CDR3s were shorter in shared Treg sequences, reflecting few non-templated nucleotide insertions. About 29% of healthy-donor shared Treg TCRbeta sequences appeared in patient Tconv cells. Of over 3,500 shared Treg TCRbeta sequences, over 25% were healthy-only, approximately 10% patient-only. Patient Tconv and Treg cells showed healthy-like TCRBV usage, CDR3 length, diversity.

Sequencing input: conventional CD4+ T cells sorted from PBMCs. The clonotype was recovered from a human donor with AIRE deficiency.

The CDR3 loop reads CASSTGWGEKLFF. The DNA for the CDR3 is TGTGCCAGTTCTACAGGGTGGGGTGAAAAACTGTTTTTT. This chain uses TRBV6-1 with TRBJ1-4; D may be TRBD1 (6 bases). The CDR3 has 13 amino acids. Germline lookup yields CDR1 MNHNS and CDR2 SASEGT. The germline V and J ends were trimmed by 9 bases and 7 bases, with 15 bases remaining between them.